Following are 7 T cell receptor beta chains from one sample sequenced in a study of shared clonotypes between healthy human individuals. Clones were read by immunoSEQ multiplex PCR, and TCRdb kept only the in-frame ones, dropping some. The table records 2 million or so clones, 85% to 95% of them present only once. Terminally differentiated effector memory CD45RA+ cells were excluded from the naive CD8 cells, which were CD45RO-negative and positively selected for CCR7. Sequenced material: naive CD8+ T cells sorted from blood. These receptors were taken from a man aged 18-30 years in good health.

The chain couples TRBV2 to TRBJ1-3; maybe TRBD1 (6 bases). CDR3 length: 18 residues. The V and J ends lost 6 bases and 0 bases respectively, with 21 bases between them. Germline values: CDR1 SNHLY, CDR2 FYNNEI. The CDR3 nucleotides are TGTGCCAGCAGGCAGCCGGACAGCCTGGAGGGCTCTGGAAACACCATATATTTT. Its translation is CASRQPDSLEGSGNTIYF.

The chain links TRBV6-5 to TRBJ1-1, with D uncertain. The CDR3 length is 12 residues. Looked up from germline, CDR1 is MNHEY and CDR2 is SVGAGI. The V gene lost 4 bases and the J gene lost 8 bases, with 11 bases spanning the gap. The CDR3 bases are TGTGCCAGCAGTTTCCTACCCCGGGAAGCTTTCTTT. Translating gives CASSFLPREAFF.

This chain uses TRBV6-1 with TRBJ2-7; TRBD2 aligns across 11 bases. Germline CDR1 is MNHNS and CDR2 is SASEGT. The V and J ends lost 4 bases and 4 bases, in that order; junction bases with no gene match: 6. The CDR3 extends over 15 amino acids. As DNA, the CDR3 is TGTGCCAGCAGTGCCACTAGCGGGAGTTTTTACGAGCAGTACTTC. Translation: CASSATSGSFYEQYF.

This sequence joins TRBV9 and TRBJ1-4, with a weak D call TRBD1 (6 bases). The germline gives CDR1 SGDLS, CDR2 YYNGEE. CDR3 length equals 14 residues. V lost 2 bases, J lost 5 bases, and 10 bases lay in between. CDR3 sequence reads: CASSVAQGNEKLFF. CDR3 in DNA: TGTGCCAGCAGCGTGGCGCAGGGGAATGAAAAACTGTTTTTT.

This clone occurred once. The V and J genes are TRBV11-2 and TRBJ1-6; 7 bases match TRBD1. The germline gives CDR1 SGHAT, CDR2 FQNNGV. V lost 5 bases to trimming and J lost 10 bases; unmatched junction nucleotides: 11. The CDR3 covers 15 residues. The CDR3 DNA reads as TGTGCCAGCAGCCCAATCAGGGGGATAGAATCACCCCTCCACTTT. It translates to CASSPIRGIESPLHF.

V is TRBV30 and J is TRBJ1-2, with D unclear. This CDR3 contains 12 residues. The germline V gene encodes CDR1 GTSNPN and CDR2 SVGIG (reference sequence). The V end was cut by 4 bases, the J end by 5 bases, with 11 bases between. CDR3: CAWTPVLYGYTF. The CDR3 bases are TGTGCCTGGACCCCGGTCCTTTATGGCTACACCTTC. Together with reference TRBV30 and TRBJ1-2, the CDR3 gives the full variable domain: SQTIHQWPATLVQPVGSPLSLECTVEGTSNPNLYWYRQAAGRGLQLLFYSVGIGQISSEVPQNLSASRPQDRQFILSSKKLLLSDSGFYLCAWTPVLYGYTFGSGTRLTVV.

This clone was observed a single time. J is TRBJ2-7 and V is TRBV6-6; possibly TRBD2 for D (5 bases). In germline, CDR1 is MNHNY, CDR2 SVGAGI (reference sequence). Trimming took 2 bases from V and 3 from J, leaving 17 bases between them. The CDR3 has 16 amino acids. The CDR3 bases are TGTGCCAGCAGTTACCCCCTTGGCGGAGGAATCTACGAGCAGTACTTC. Protein: CASSYPLGGGIYEQYF.